The 16 T cell receptor beta chains listed next were all sequenced from one sample in a study of cytomegalovirus exposure and HLA in healthy donors (dated by TCRdb to 2017 to 2019). The method behind the library was the immunoSEQ multiplex PCR assay. For the multiplex PCR, a mixture combining 60 forward primers for TCR Vbeta segments and 13 reverse primers for TCR Jbeta segments was used. In TCRdb, the immuneACCESS table is reduced to in-frame sequences with V and J assigned. These tables do not hold every clone; where another copy was compared, an unresolved V gene accounts for under half, and the others remain unexplained. This sample has around 200,000 clones in its table, and around 88% of those were observed once. The ten biggest clones cover around 0.3% of the sample. Sequencing input: PBMCs. The receptors originated from a woman aged 25-40 years in good health and CMV-seronegative.

The chain employs TRBV28 and TRBJ2-1; TRBD1 matches 7 bases. J lost 9 bases, V lost 5 bases, and 10 bases had no gene match. The CDR3 totals 14 residues. Germline V gene sequence: CDR1 MDHEN, CDR2 SYDVKM. The CDR3 is CASSPRQGWGEQFF. CDR3 in DNA: TGTGCCAGCAGTCCCCGACAGGGTTGGGGTGAGCAGTTCTTC.

The chain uses TRBV7-8 and TRBJ2-2; D is possibly TRBD2 (6 bases). The CDR3 spans 14 residues. The V gene lost 9 bases and the J gene lost 1 base, with 12 bases spanning the gap. The germline CDR1 and CDR2 sequences are SGHVS and FQNEAQ. CDR3 nucleotide sequence: TGTGCCAGTGGCCCGGGGGTGAACACCGGGGAGCTGTTTTTT. Protein: CASGPGVNTGELFF.

This chain uses TRBV29-1 with TRBJ2-5, with TRBD2 as a possible D gene (6 bases). This CDR3 contains 13 residues. V gave up 7 bases and J gave up 3 bases, with 15 bases separating them. Germline V gene lookup returns CDR1 SQVTM and CDR2 ANQGSEA. The CDR3 DNA follows: TGCAGCGCTGGGAGGCCCCCTGAAGAGACCCAGTACTTC. As protein: CSAGRPPEETQYF. The full variable domain, with the rest looked up from reference TRBV29-1 and TRBJ2-5, is SAVISQKPSRDICQRGTSLTIQCQVDSQVTMMFWYRQQPGQSLTLIATANQGSEATYESGFVIDKFPISRPNLTFSTLTVSNMSPEDSSIYLCSAGRPPEETQYFGPGTRLLVL.

The chain has TRBV28 and TRBJ1-6, with D perhaps TRBD1 (6 bases). V lost 6 bases, J lost 9 bases, and 15 bases lay in between. CDR1 MDHEN and CDR2 SYDVKM come from the germline V gene. CDR3 length: 14 residues. CDR3 sequence: CASRTQLGASPLHF. In nucleotides, the CDR3 is TGTGCCAGCAGAACGCAGTTGGGGGCTTCACCCCTCCACTTT.

CDR3 nucleotide sequence: TGTGCCAGCAGTTTCAGTATCGAGGCAGTGTGGAGAGGGGGTGAAAAACTGTTTTTT. The encoded protein is CASSFSIEAVWRGGEKLFF. The V and J genes are TRBV28 and TRBJ1-4; D may be TRBD1 (6 bases). V dropped 3 bases and J dropped 7 bases, with 27 bases sitting between them. The CDR3 length is 19 residues. CDR1 and CDR2 from the germline V gene are MDHEN and SYDVKM.

This rearrangement joins TRBV6-5 to TRBJ1-2; D is undetermined. The CDR3 extends over 14 amino acids. V shed 6 bases and J shed 3 bases, with 14 bases lying between them. The germline CDR1 and CDR2 sequences are MNHEY and SVGAGI. The CDR3 bases are TGTGCCAGCAGACCCGGAGGAGAGGACTATGGCTACACCTTC. This translates into CASRPGGEDYGYTF.

This chain uses TRBV4-1 with TRBJ2-5, with 11 bases lining up with TRBD2. Germline V gene lookup returns CDR1 MGHRA and CDR2 YSYEKL. The V and J ends lost 0 bases and 7 bases, in that order; junction bases with no gene match: 10. This CDR3 contains 17 residues. The CDR3 sequence is CASSQEGTSGGLGTQYF. CDR3 in DNA: TGCGCCAGCAGCCAAGAAGGAACTAGCGGGGGTCTCGGGACCCAGTACTTC.

J is TRBJ2-5 and V is TRBV27, with TRBD2 matching 7 bases. The V and J ends lost 8 bases and 1 base, in that order; junction bases with no gene match: 10. The germline gives CDR1 MNHEY, CDR2 SMNVEV (reference sequence). This CDR3 has 15 amino acids. The DNA of the CDR3 is TGTGCCAGCGGCCAACTAGCGAACCCCCAAGAGACCCAGTACTTC. Its protein product is CASGQLANPQETQYF.

The J gene is TRBJ2-7, the V gene TRBV6-5; 10 bases fit TRBD1. This CDR3 contains 14 residues. V lost 6 bases to trimming and J lost 4 bases; unmatched junction nucleotides: 6. Germline lookup yields CDR1 MNHEY and CDR2 SVGAGI. CDR3 in amino acids: CASSYDRGRYEQYF. CDR3 in DNA: TGTGCCAGCAGCTACGACAGGGGGCGGTACGAGCAGTACTTC.

J is TRBJ2-1 and V is TRBV6-5; TRBD2 matches 10 bases. V shed 4 bases, J shed 7 bases, and the junction held 7 bases outside the gene matches. The CDR3 is 15 residues long. Germline-derived CDR1 and CDR2 are MNHEY and SVGAGI. CDR3 in DNA: TGTGCCAGCAGTTCCCAGCTAGCGGGAGTAAATGAGCAGTTCTTC. It is translated as CASSSQLAGVNEQFF.

V gene TRBV30 combines with J gene TRBJ2-1; 8 nucleotides align to TRBD2. CDR3 length: 14 amino acids. In germline, CDR1 is GTSNPN, CDR2 SVGIG (reference sequence). V dropped 8 bases and J dropped 6; count of bases not matched to a gene: 12. The CDR3 DNA is TGTGCCCTCGAGAGGGGCGGGGGGCGCAATGAGCAGTTCTTC. Its translation: CALERGGGRNEQFF.

This chain links TRBV13 with TRBJ2-1, with no clear D. CDR3 size: 16 residues. Trimming removed 4 bases from V and 3 bases from J, with 16 bases in between. Per the germline V gene, CDR1 is PRHDT and CDR2 is FYEKMQ (reference sequence). DNA of the CDR3: TGTGCCAGCAGCTCCTATGTACACCGGAGCTACAATGAGCAGTTCTTC. Its translation is CASSSYVHRSYNEQFF.

The sample holds one count of this clone. The chain recombines TRBV9 with TRBJ2-1; no clear D. Per germline, CDR1 SGDLS and CDR2 YYNGEE. CDR3 length equals 13 residues. Trimming removed 0 bases from V and 6 bases from J, with 7 bases in between. The chain's CDR3 is CASSVATGNEQFF. In DNA form, the CDR3 reads TGTGCCAGCAGCGTAGCAACGGGCAATGAGCAGTTCTTC.

This chain uses TRBV5-1 with TRBJ2-1; a weak D match, TRBD2 (6 bases). The germline V gene encodes CDR1 SGHRS and CDR2 YFSETQ. With 4 bases removed from V and 2 bases from J, the gap between germline ends came to 13 bases. The CDR3 extends over 15 amino acids. The CDR3 loop is CASSPQGGAYNEQFF. The CDR3 region has the DNA TGCGCCAGCAGCCCTCAAGGCGGGGCCTACAATGAGCAGTTCTTC.

This rearrangement joins TRBV30 to TRBJ2-7, with 8 bases matching TRBD2. CDR1 is GTSNPN and CDR2 is SVGIG in the germline V gene (reference sequence). J was trimmed by 2 bases and V by 4 bases; bases with no gene match: 7. The CDR3 is 14 amino acids. DNA for the CDR3: TGTGCCTGGAAAAAAAGCGGGGGAACCTACGAGCAGTACTTC. Residues: CAWKKSGGTYEQYF.

J is TRBJ2-5 and V is TRBV7-9; maybe TRBD2 (6 bases). Germline CDR1 and CDR2: SEHNR and FQNEAQ (reference sequence). The CDR3 covers 15 residues. V lost 1 base, J lost 2 bases, and 11 bases lay in between. CDR3 region: CASSLVGGKQETQYF. The CDR3 coding sequence is TGTGCCAGCAGCTTAGTTGGGGGGAAACAAGAGACCCAGTACTTC.